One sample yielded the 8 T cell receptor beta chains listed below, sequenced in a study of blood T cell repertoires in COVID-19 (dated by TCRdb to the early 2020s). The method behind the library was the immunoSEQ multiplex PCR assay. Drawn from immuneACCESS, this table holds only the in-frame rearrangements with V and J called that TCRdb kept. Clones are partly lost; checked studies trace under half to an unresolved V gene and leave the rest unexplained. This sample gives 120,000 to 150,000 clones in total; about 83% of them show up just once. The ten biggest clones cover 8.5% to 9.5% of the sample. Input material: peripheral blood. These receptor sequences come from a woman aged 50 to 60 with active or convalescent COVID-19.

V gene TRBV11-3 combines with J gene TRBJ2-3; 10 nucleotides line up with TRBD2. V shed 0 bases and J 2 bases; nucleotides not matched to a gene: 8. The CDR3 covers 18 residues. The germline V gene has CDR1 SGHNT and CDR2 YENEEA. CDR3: CASSLEGSGGRLTDTQYF. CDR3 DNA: TGTGCCAGCAGCTTAGAGGGTAGCGGGGGGCGACTCACAGATACGCAGTATTTT. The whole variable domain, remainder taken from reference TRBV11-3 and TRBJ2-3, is EAGVVQSPRYKIIEKKQPVAFWCNPISGHNTLYWYLQNLGQGPELLIRYENEEAVDDSQLPKDRFSAERLKGVDSTLKIQPAELGDSAVYLCASSLEGSGGRLTDTQYFGPGTRLTVL.

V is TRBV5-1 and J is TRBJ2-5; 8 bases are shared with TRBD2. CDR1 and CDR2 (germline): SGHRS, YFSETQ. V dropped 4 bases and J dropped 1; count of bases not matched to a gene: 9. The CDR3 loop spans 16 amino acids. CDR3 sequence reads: CASSAGPGLVQETQYF. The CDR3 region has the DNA TGCGCCAGCAGCGCCGGACCGGGACTAGTCCAAGAGACCCAGTACTTC.

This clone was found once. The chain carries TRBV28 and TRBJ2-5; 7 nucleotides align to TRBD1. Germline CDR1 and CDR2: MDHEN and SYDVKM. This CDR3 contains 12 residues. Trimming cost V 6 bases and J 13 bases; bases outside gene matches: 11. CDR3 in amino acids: CASSFPRDRVYF. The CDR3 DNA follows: TGTGCCAGCAGCTTTCCCCGGGACAGAGTGTACTTC.

For the CDR3, the DNA is TGTGCCAGCAGCACCCGACAGACCGGCTACACCTTC. It is translated as CASSTRQTGYTF. This chain joins TRBV9 and TRBJ1-2; D may be TRBD1 (5 bases). The V end was cut by 4 bases, the J end by 8 bases, with 12 bases between. There are 12 residues in the CDR3. CDR1 and CDR2 from the germline V gene are SGDLS and YYNGEE.

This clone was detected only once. The DNA of the CDR3 is TGTGCCAGCAGCTTACACAGGGACGGTGAAGCTTTCTTT. Translated: CASSLHRDGEAFF. The chain employs TRBV11-3 and TRBJ1-1; D may be TRBD1 (6 bases). Per germline, CDR1 SGHNT and CDR2 YENEEA. V shed 2 bases and J shed 7 bases, with 11 bases lying between them. The CDR3 sequence is 13 residues long.

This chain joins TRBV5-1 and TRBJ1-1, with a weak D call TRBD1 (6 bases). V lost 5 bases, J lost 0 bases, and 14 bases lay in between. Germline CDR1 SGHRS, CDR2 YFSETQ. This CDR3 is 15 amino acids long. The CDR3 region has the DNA TGCGCCAGCAGGGACAGTACTTCCATGAACACTGAAGCTTTCTTT. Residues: CASRDSTSMNTEAFF.

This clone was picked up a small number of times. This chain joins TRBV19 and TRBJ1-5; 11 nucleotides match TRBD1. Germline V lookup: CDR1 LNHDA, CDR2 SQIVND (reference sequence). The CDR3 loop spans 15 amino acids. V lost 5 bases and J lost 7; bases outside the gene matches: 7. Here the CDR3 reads CASSGGQGAGQPQHF. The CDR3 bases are TGTGCCAGTAGTGGAGGACAGGGGGCAGGGCAGCCCCAGCATTTT.

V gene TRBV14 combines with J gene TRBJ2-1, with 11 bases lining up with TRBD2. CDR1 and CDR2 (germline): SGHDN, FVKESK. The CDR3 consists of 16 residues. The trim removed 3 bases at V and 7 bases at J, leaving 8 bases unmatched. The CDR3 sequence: CASSQTLAGVRNEQFF. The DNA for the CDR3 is TGTGCCAGCAGCCAGACACTAGCGGGAGTACGAAATGAGCAGTTCTTC.